These T cell receptor beta chains were read from a single sample in a study of cytomegalovirus exposure and HLA in healthy donors. The assay was immunoSEQ multiplex PCR, and TCRdb's table has in-frame clones only and misses some. The data hold approximately 150,000 clones, with over 55% observed a single time. Material for sequencing was PBMCs. These receptors came from a middle-aged man in good health and CMV-seronegative. Both conserved end residues are part of each CDR3. The D gene is left open where the match is weak. A row's size may be missing; if present it is once, few, many or a size class.

j_gene | v_gene | abundance | d_gene | CDR3nt | CDR3aa
TRBJ2-6 | TRBV9 | once | - | TGTGCCAGCAGCAGGGGGGGCAGGTCGCAAGGGGCCAACGTCCTGACTTTC | CASSRGGRSQGANVLTF
TRBJ2-1 | TRBV19 | - | - | TGTGCCAGTAGTGTCTCAGGGGGGCTGAACTACAATGAGCAGTTCTTC | CASSVSGGLNYNEQFF
TRBJ1-6 | TRBV6-5 | - | - | TGTGCCAGCAGTTCCGACGGGTATTCTTCACCCCTCCACTTT | CASSSDGYSSPLHF
TRBJ2-7 | TRBV10-3 | - | TRBD1 | TGTGCCATCAGGGCCGGGACAGGACCCTACGAGCAGTACTTC | CAIRAGTGPYEQYF
TRBJ2-1 | TRBV11-2 | few | TRBD2 | TGTGCCAGCAGCCCGATTAGCGGGGGGAATTGGAATGAGCAGTTCTTC | CASSPISGGNWNEQFF
TRBJ2-7 | TRBV19 | - | TRBD2 | TGTGCCAGTAGTGTGTCAGCGGGGCTTTTTTACGAGCAGTACTTC | CASSVSAGLFYEQYF
TRBJ2-3 | TRBV2 | - | - | TGTGCCAGTAACTCCCTGTTGCGGGATACGCAGTATTTT | CASNSLLRDTQYF
TRBJ2-7 | TRBV10-3 | - | TRBD2 | TGTGCCATCACCACGAGACTAGCGGGAGTTCCCTACGAGCAGTACTTC | CAITTRLAGVPYEQYF
TRBJ1-3 | TRBV15 | few | - | TGTGCCACCAGCAGAGATTCGACAAACTCTGGAAACACCATATATTTT | CATSRDSTNSGNTIYF
TRBJ2-1 | TRBV11-2 | - | TRBD2 | TGTGCCAGCACCCGAGGGGCTAGCGGGGAATACAATGAGCAGTTCTTC | CASTRGASGEYNEQFF
TRBJ1-2 | TRBV10-3 | - | TRBD1 | TGTGCCATCAGTGTCGACAGGGACCTAGGGTACACCTTC | CAISVDRDLGYTF
TRBJ2-6 | TRBV6-1 | - | TRBD1 | TGTGCCAGCAGTGAAGTGACAGGGAGCTCTGGGGCCAACGTCCTGACTTTC | CASSEVTGSSGANVLTF
TRBJ2-3 | TRBV29-1 | - | TRBD1 | TGCAGCGTTGATGGGACAGGAAACACAGATACGCAGTATTTT | CSVDGTGNTDTQYF
TRBJ2-3 | TRBV6-5 | - | TRBD1 | TGTGCCAGCAGACGGGACAGGGTTACAGATACGCAGTATTTT | CASRRDRVTDTQYF
TRBJ2-5 | TRBV9 | - | - | TGTGCCAGCAGCGTCGCAGGGTTCCAAGAGACCCAGTACTTC | CASSVAGFQETQYF
TRBJ2-3 | TRBV18 | - | TRBD2 | TGTGCCAGCTCACCGAGCACTAGCGGGGGGAGTACGCAGTATTTT | CASSPSTSGGSTQYF
TRBJ2-7 | TRBV5-6 | - | TRBD2 | TGTGCCAGCAGCTCTGGACTAGCAGTTTGCGAGCAGTACTTC | CASSSGLAVCEQYF
TRBJ1-4 | TRBV9 | - | - | TGTGCCAGCCGGAGGCGAGAAAAACTGTTTTTT | CASRRREKLFF
TRBJ1-2 | TRBV29-1 | - | - | TGCAGCGCCCCGGTCCAGGGAGAATGGAGGGGCTACCCCTTC | CSAPVQGEWRGYPF
TRBJ2-7 | TRBV5-4 | - | - | TGTGCCAGCAGCTTGTATCAGGGTAAGGAGCAGTACTTC | CASSLYQGKEQYF
TRBJ2-2 | TRBV5-1 | once | TRBD1 | TGCGCCAGCAGCTTACGGAAGACAGGGGGAACCGGGGAGCTGTTTTTT | CASSLRKTGGTGELFF
TRBJ2-7 | TRBV5-6 | few | - | TGTGCCAGCAGCTCCCCAGGAAAGACTACGGAGCAGTACTTC | CASSSPGKTTEQYF
TRBJ1-5 | TRBV2 | - | - | TGTGCCAGCAGTGTCGGGGGTAGCAATCAGCCCCAGCATTTT | CASSVGGSNQPQHF
TRBJ2-7 | TRBV7-8 | - | - | TGTGCCACCCTTCTGATAACTAGCAAAGCCTACGAGCAGTACTTC | CATLLITSKAYEQYF
TRBJ2-5 | TRBV27 | - | - | TGTGCCAGCAAAACAGGGCGGGAGACCCAGTACTTC | CASKTGRETQYF
TRBJ1-1 | TRBV5-1 | few | - | TGCGCCAGCAGCCCCGACAGTTTAGGCACTGAAGCTTTCTTT | CASSPDSLGTEAFF
TRBJ2-1 | TRBV7-9 | - | TRBD1 | TGTGCCAGCAGCTTAACAGGGGAAGGCTACAATGAGCAGTTCTTC | CASSLTGEGYNEQFF